In its sample, the clone carrying this T cell receptor (beta chain) was seen once. What it recognizes is unknown. This CDR3 spans 14 amino acids. V was pared by 4 bases and J by 2 bases, with 3 bases of the junction left unmatched. Germline V gene data show CDR1 as SGHVS and CDR2 as FNYEAQ. Repertoires were generated with immunoSEQ multiplex PCR, while TCRdb's copy carries only in-frame clones and drops some. The repertoire holds over 65,000 clones, with 68% as singletons. This entry is derived from a study of cytotoxic CD8 clonotypes in ibrutinib-treated CLL. General study findings and limits: Clonality measured at baseline exceeded age-matched healthy donors, tracking circulating CD8+ T-cell counts. Public clonotypes were seen rarely and were contracted or stable on treatment. Sampling schedules were unmatched across sustained-remission and progressing patients.

PBMCs that had been cryopreserved were the source of 2 to 2.5 micrograms of genomic DNA for TCR beta libraries. The clonotype comes from a human donor with chronic lymphocytic leukemia. The chain uses TRBV7-6 and TRBJ2-7; TRBD1 agrees at 9 bases. The source was PBMCs, collected after 12 months of ibrutinib treatment. In nucleotides, the CDR3 is TGTGCCAGCAGCTACGGACAGGGGCCCTACGAGCAGTACTTC. Protein sequence: CASSYGQGPYEQYF.